Below are 5 T cell receptor beta chains sequenced from a single sample in a study of blood T cell repertoires in COVID-19. Method: immunoSEQ multiplex PCR; TCRdb's copy keeps in-frame clones and lacks some. Of about 120,000 clones in the sample, over 65% were seen once. Specimen: peripheral blood. These receptors all stem from a man younger than 40 with acute or convalescent COVID-19.

This chain links TRBV3-1 (or the pseudogene TRBV3-2) with TRBJ1-2; D unclear. This CDR3 has 15 amino acids. Germline V gene data show CDR1 as LGHDT and CDR2 as YNNKEL (reference sequence). V was cut by 4 bases and J by 0 bases, with 12 bases left in between. CDR3 sequence: CASSRGRNTNYGYTF. CDR3 DNA sequence: TGTGCCAGCAGCCGCGGGAGGAATACTAACTATGGCTACACCTTC.

This chain connects TRBV5-4 to TRBJ2-5; the D gene is possibly TRBD2 (5 bases). The CDR3 is 14 amino acids. Germline assignment: CDR1 SGHNT and CDR2 YYREEE (reference sequence). With 4 bases removed from V and 5 bases from J, the gap between germline ends came to 15 bases. The CDR3, as DNA: TGTGCCAGCAGCCCCATGGAGGTGGGGGAGACCCAGTACTTC. Its protein is CASSPMEVGETQYF.

For the CDR3, the DNA is TGTGCCAGTAGTCCAGGGCCCTTTCGGGAGCTGTTTTTT. Translating it yields CASSPGPFRELFF. This chain joins TRBV19 and TRBJ2-2; D is possibly TRBD1 (5 bases). The germline gives CDR1 LNHDA, CDR2 SQIVND (reference sequence). The V and J ends lost 5 bases and 9 bases respectively, with 13 bases between them. The CDR3 sequence is 13 residues long.

This sequence joins TRBV9 and TRBJ2-1; TRBD2 is a possible D gene (6 bases). Trimming shortened V by 2 bases and J by 5 bases, and 14 bases separated the two germline ends. The CDR3 has 15 residues. Germline loops: CDR1 SGDLS, CDR2 YYNGEE. CDR3 in amino acids: CASSVAEGAHNEQFF. CDR3 DNA sequence: TGTGCCAGCAGCGTCGCGGAGGGTGCCCACAATGAGCAGTTCTTC. Using reference TRBV9 and TRBJ2-1 for the parts outside the CDR3, the full variable domain is DSGVTQTPKHLITATGQRVTLRCSPRSGDLSVYWYQQSLDQGLQFLIQYYNGEERAKGNILERFSAQQFPDLHSELNLSSLELGDSALYFCASSVAEGAHNEQFFGPGTRLTVL.

This clone was seen a handful of times. The chain is built from TRBV4-1 and TRBJ1-4; D is uncertain. Trimming cost V 2 bases and J 5 bases, with 6 bases left between them. Looked up from germline, CDR1 is MGHRA and CDR2 is YSYEKL. This CDR3 has 13 residues. The CDR3 region is CASSQLPNEKLFF. The CDR3 DNA follows: TGCGCCAGCAGCCAACTCCCCAATGAAAAACTGTTTTTT.